The next 30 T cell receptor beta chains were all read from a single sample in a study of blood T cells in healthy people across ages. PCR was performed a second time for 7 to 11 cycles using a sample-barcoded 5' primer and a J-beta primer mix. TCRdb reanalysed the 5' RACE reads using MiXCR and keeps one entry per CDR3 protein. The sample lists about 1,500,000 distinct CDR3 sequences; 40% to 50% were seen once. The sequencing sample was made of blood. These receptors all come from a woman between 18 and 29 years old in good health.

V gene TRBV14 combines with J gene TRBJ2-4; D may correspond to TRBD1 or TRBD2 (5 bases each). V lost 3 bases and J lost 0, with 18 bases in between. Germline V gene data show CDR1 as SGHDN and CDR2 as FVKESK. The CDR3 spans 18 residues. The CDR3 sequence is CASSHGAARALAKNIQYF. CDR3 nucleotide sequence: TGTGCCAGCAGCCACGGGGCAGCCCGAGCACTAGCCAAAAACATTCAGTACTTC.

The CDR3 DNA follows: TGTGCCATCAGTGAGGGGAGCGGGGGGGCGGAAGATACGCAGTATTTT. This sequence encodes CAISEGSGGAEDTQYF. This rearrangement joins TRBV10-3 to TRBJ2-3, with 10 bases fitting TRBD2. J was trimmed by 5 bases and V by 2 bases; bases with no gene match: 7. Germline-derived CDR1 and CDR2 are ENHRY and SYGVKD. This CDR3 is built from 16 residues.

A few counts support this clonotype. This sequence joins TRBV10-3 and TRBJ2-3, with TRBD2 matching 12 bases. The CDR3 length is 17 residues. Germline V gene sequence: CDR1 ENHRY, CDR2 SYGVKD. The ends lost 7 bases at V and 0 bases at J; junction bases unmatched: 8. The CDR3 spells CAINPTSGGLSTDTQYF. The CDR3 nucleotides read TGTGCCATCAATCCGACTAGCGGGGGACTTAGCACAGATACGCAGTATTTT.

V gene TRBV20-1 combines with J gene TRBJ2-1; D is perhaps TRBD2 (6 bases). The V gene's germline CDR1 is DFQATT and CDR2 SNEGSKA (reference sequence). This CDR3 comprises 18 residues. V dropped 0 bases and J dropped 0 bases, with 18 bases sitting between them. This CDR3 is CSARDIKGYGSSYNEQFF. The CDR3 coding sequence is TGCAGTGCTAGAGATATTAAAGGATACGGGAGCTCCTACAATGAGCAGTTCTTC.

In its sample, this clonotype was seen a few times. CDR3 coding DNA: TGCAGTGCCACGGAAACAGAGAATAGCAATCAGCCCCAGCATTTT. It specifies CSATETENSNQPQHF. The chain has TRBV20-1 and TRBJ1-5; D remains ambiguous. The V end lost 6 bases, the J end lost 0 bases, and 15 bases lay between the germline ends. Germline CDR1 DFQATT, CDR2 SNEGSKA (reference sequence). This CDR3 has 15 amino acids.

This clonotype was counted between two and nine times. The junction differs from germline at one of its ends, possibly a read error. The V and J genes are TRBV6-2 or TRBV6-3 and TRBJ1-5; no clear D. Per the germline V gene, CDR1 is MNHEY and CDR2 is SVGEGT. This CDR3 comprises 12 residues. CDR3 amino acids: CASSYSLKPQHF. Written as DNA, the CDR3 is TGTGCCAGCAGTTACTCACTAAAGCCGCAGCATTTT.

J is TRBJ2-7 and V is TRBV4-2; either TRBD1 or TRBD2 may supply D (5 bases each). CDR3 length equals 16 residues. The germline gives CDR1 LGHNA, CDR2 YNFKEQ. V lost 0 bases and J 3 bases, leaving 15 bases between the germline ends. The CDR3 DNA sequence: TGTGCCAGCAGCCAAGATAGTCGGGACCGTTTCTACGAGCAGTACTTC. It encodes CASSQDSRDRFYEQYF.

The chain uses TRBV5-1 and TRBJ2-7, with D possibly TRBD2 on 6 matching bases. The CDR3 has 17 amino acids. Germline V gene sequence: CDR1 SGHRS, CDR2 YFSETQ. Trimming removed 1 base from V and 2 bases from J, with 19 bases in between. CDR3 in DNA: TGCGCCAGCAGCTTGACCCCACTGGGACTGGGGACCTACGAGCAGTACTTC. This sequence encodes CASSLTPLGLGTYEQYF.

This chain links TRBV6-1 with TRBJ2-1; 12 positions agree with TRBD2. J lost 2 bases, V lost 7 bases, and 3 bases had no gene match. The CDR3 has 15 residues. Per germline, CDR1 MNHNS and CDR2 SASEGT. CDR3 DNA sequence: TGTGCCAGCATTCTAGCGGGGGGGACCTACAATGAGCAGTTCTTC. Translating gives CASILAGGTYNEQFF.

This clonotype appeared a few times. The chain uses TRBV28 and TRBJ2-7; D is uncertain. Germline CDR1 MDHEN, CDR2 SYDVKM. This CDR3 has 14 residues. V dropped 5 bases and J dropped 7 bases, with 18 bases sitting between them. The CDR3 region is CASSPPGRAREQYF. The CDR3 DNA reads as TGTGCCAGCAGTCCTCCGGGCCGCGCAAGGGAGCAGTACTTC.

This clonotype turned up a few times. The chain employs TRBV2 and TRBJ2-3; 10 positions match TRBD2. In germline, CDR1 is SNHLY, CDR2 FYNNEI. J gave up 1 base and V 0 bases, and 4 bases lay outside the gene matches. CDR3 size: 17 residues. The CDR3 DNA sequence: TGTGCCAGCAGTGAAGCCCTTCTAGCGGGGGGCACAGATACGCAGTATTTT. It yields the protein CASSEALLAGGTDTQYF. The full variable domain, rest sourced from reference TRBV2 and TRBJ2-3, is EPEVTQTPSHQVTQMGQEVILRCVPISNHLYFYWYRQILGQKVEFLVSFYNNEISEKSEIFDDQFSVERPDGSNFTLKIRSTKLEDSAMYFCASSEALLAGGTDTQYFGPGTRLTVL.

This clonotype has more than one count but fewer than ten. DNA of the CDR3: TGTGCCAGCAGCTTAGATCAGCGGGGGGGCTGGAATGAGCAGTTCTTC. Protein sequence: CASSLDQRGGWNEQFF. The chain couples TRBV13 to TRBJ2-1; 10 positions match TRBD2. The CDR3 is 16 residues long. CDR1 and CDR2 from the germline V gene are PRHDT and FYEKMQ (reference sequence). V lost 1 base, J lost 7 bases, and 7 bases stayed unmatched.

This clonotype was seen more than once but under ten times. In DNA form, the CDR3 reads TGTGCCATCCAGGCTAGCGCTCACGACTACAATGAGCAGTTCTTC. This codes for CAIQASAHDYNEQFF. The chain joins TRBV10-3 to TRBJ2-1; D may be TRBD2 (6 bases). Germline CDR1 reads ENHRY; CDR2 reads SYGVKD. This CDR3 is built from 15 residues. Deletions cut 8 bases from V and 3 bases from J, with 17 bases between.

This chain connects TRBV20-1 to TRBJ1-2; tentatively, D is TRBD1 (6 bases). V lost 6 bases to trimming and J lost 2 bases, with 16 bases between them. The CDR3 consists of 14 residues. The germline CDR1 and CDR2 sequences are DFQATT and SNEGSKA (reference sequence). The DNA for the CDR3 is TGCAGTGCCTATAAGCCCCAGGGGAACTATGGCTACACCTTC. Its protein is CSAYKPQGNYGYTF.

This chain connects TRBV6-5 to TRBJ1-4, with D hard to call. Trimming removed 2 bases from V and 0 bases from J, with 19 bases in between. CDR1 and CDR2 from the germline V gene are MNHEY and SVGAGI. The CDR3 runs to 19 residues. The CDR3 DNA sequence: TGTGCCAGCAGTTACCCTAGGTGGGCCCAAGTCGCAACTAATGAAAAACTGTTTTTT. It encodes CASSYPRWAQVATNEKLFF.

V usage is TRBV5-1 and J usage is TRBJ2-3; perhaps D is TRBD1 or TRBD2 (6 bases each). This CDR3 region has 14 residues. Trimming removed 7 bases from V and 3 bases from J, with 15 bases in between. The germline V gene encodes CDR1 SGHRS and CDR2 YFSETQ. The chain's CDR3 is CASLTGTGTDTQYF. For the CDR3, the DNA is TGCGCCAGCCTAACAGGGACTGGAACAGATACGCAGTATTTT.

This chain joins TRBV4-1 and TRBJ1-1; 10 bases align to TRBD1. V dropped 2 bases and J dropped 1; count of bases not matched to a gene: 4. Germline CDR1 MGHRA, CDR2 YSYEKL. The CDR3 runs to 16 residues. The CDR3 bases are TGCGCCAGCAGCCAACCTAGACAGGGGGCGAACACTGAAGCTTTCTTT. Protein: CASSQPRQGANTEAFF.

In its sample, this clonotype was seen many times. A much larger clone differs by one base, so this may be a read error. The chain couples TRBV6-4 to TRBJ2-1; 7 bases match TRBD2. V lost 2 bases, J lost 0 bases, and 1 base stayed unmatched. The length of the CDR3 is 15 residues. Germline-derived CDR1 and CDR2 are MRHNA and SNTAGT. The CDR3 nucleotides are TGTGCCAGCAGTGACGCTAGCGGCTCCTACAATGAGCAGTTCTTC. Protein: CASSDASGSYNEQFF.

This clonotype turned up a few times. The chain recombines TRBV10-3 with TRBJ2-5, with D possibly matching TRBD2 (6 bases). TRBJ2-7 explains the end of the DNA better; the J call may be wrong. Germline V gene sequence: CDR1 ENHRY, CDR2 SYGVKD. This CDR3 has 13 residues. The CDR3 protein is CAISDYTGAEQYF. The CDR3 nucleotides are TGTGCCATCAGTGACTACACGGGAGCCGAGCAGTACTTC.

The count of this clonotype is one. The J gene is TRBJ1-5, the V gene TRBV6-1; 10 bases line up with TRBD1. V dropped 6 bases and J dropped 0; count of bases not matched to a gene: 17. The length of the CDR3 is 20 residues. Germline CDR1 reads MNHNS; CDR2 reads SASEGT. CDR3 amino acids: CASSLGTGVPVRSSNQPQHF. Here the CDR3 DNA reads TGTGCCAGCAGCCTCGGGACAGGGGTCCCAGTAAGGTCTAGCAATCAGCCCCAGCATTTT.

To note about this clonotype: The junction departs from the called germline gene at one end, perhaps through a read error. The chain links TRBV29-1 to TRBJ2-7, with D possibly being TRBD2 (5 bases). This CDR3 spans 13 amino acids. Germline V lookup: CDR1 SQVTM, CDR2 ANQGSEA. CDR3 DNA sequence: TGCGGCGTTGAGGGTTTTACCCCCTACGAGCAGTACTTC. It codes for CGVEGFTPYEQYF.

For this clonotype: A read error may produce the germline difference seen at one junction end. This chain links TRBV20-1 with TRBJ2-2; D may be TRBD1 or TRBD2 (5 bases each). Germline CDR1 DFQATT, CDR2 SNEGSKA (reference sequence). The CDR3 is 14 amino acids. DNA of the CDR3: TGCGGTGCTAGAGGGACGGCTAACACCGGGGAGCTGTTTTTT. Its translation is CGARGTANTGELFF.

The chain is built from TRBV7-9 and TRBJ1-5, with no clear D. Germline V gene lookup returns CDR1 SEHNR and CDR2 FQNEAQ (reference sequence). The V gene lost 4 bases and the J gene lost 1 base, with 14 bases spanning the gap. This CDR3 region has 16 residues. CDR3 loop: CASSSLRAGSNQPQHF. The CDR3 DNA follows: TGTGCCAGCAGCTCCCTTCGGGCCGGCAGCAATCAGCCCCAGCATTTT.

The chain has TRBV9 and TRBJ1-5, with 8 bases that match TRBD1. The germline V gene encodes CDR1 SGDLS and CDR2 YYNGEE. The CDR3 totals 14 residues. Trimming at V came to 9 bases and at J to 0 bases, leaving 5 bases not matched to a gene. The CDR3 nucleotides read TGTGCCACCAGACAGGGGTATAGCAATCAGCCCCAGCATTTT. Its protein product is CATRQGYSNQPQHF.

V usage is TRBV9 and J usage is TRBJ2-3; 9 bases align to TRBD1. The CDR3 extends over 17 amino acids. With 3 bases clipped from V and 2 bases from J, the junction kept 10 bases outside the gene matches. The germline V gene encodes CDR1 SGDLS and CDR2 YYNGEE. Here the CDR3 DNA reads TGTGCCAGCAGCGCCCTCACAGGGGGCTCCTACACAGATACGCAGTATTTT. Translation gives CASSALTGGSYTDTQYF.

In its sample, this clonotype was seen once. The V and J genes are TRBV7-3 and TRBJ2-3; 9 nucleotides agree with TRBD2. V trimming: 5 bases; J trimming: 4 bases; junction bases outside the gene matches: 10. The length of the CDR3 is 16 residues. CDR1 is SGHTA, CDR2 FQGTGA, per germline. CDR3 nucleotide sequence: TGTGCCAGCAGCATTCGGACAGGCGGGGGGGCAGATACGCAGTATTTT. Amino acid sequence: CASSIRTGGGADTQYF.

This chain links TRBV27 with TRBJ2-7, with 11 bases identical to TRBD2. Germline V CDR1 and CDR2: MNHEY, SMNVEV (reference sequence). CDR3 length: 17 amino acids. The trim removed 5 bases at V and 0 bases at J, leaving 9 bases unmatched. This CDR3 reads CASSLKRGTSGSYEQYF. The DNA of the CDR3 is TGTGCCAGCAGTCTCAAAAGAGGGACTAGCGGCTCCTACGAGCAGTACTTC.

This clonotype was found a few times. The chain recombines TRBV10-3 with TRBJ2-7; D is uncertain. The ends were cut back, 0 bases at V and 3 bases at J, with 9 bases in the middle. Germline assignment: CDR1 ENHRY and CDR2 SYGVKD. The CDR3 extends over 14 amino acids. DNA of the CDR3: TGTGCCATCAGTGAGTCGGGGATAATCTACGAGCAGTACTTC. It specifies CAISESGIIYEQYF.

The chain combines TRBV6-5 with TRBJ2-5; D not certain. The J call may be mistaken, given a closer DNA end match to TRBJ2-7. Germline-derived CDR1 and CDR2 are MNHEY and SVGAGI. The CDR3 runs 15 residues. CDR3 DNA: TGTGCCAGCAGTGCCCCTACTGGGTTACTCTACGAGCAGTACTTC. Its translation is CASSAPTGLLYEQYF.

This clonotype has only a few counts. V is TRBV6-7 and J is TRBJ2-7; D remains unclear. TRBV6-7 qualifies as an ORF whose function is uncertain. CDR3 length: 16 residues. V dropped 0 bases and J dropped 5 bases, with 17 bases sitting between them. The CDR3 DNA sequence: TGTGCCAGCAGTTACTCGTCCAGGAGTATAATCCACGAGCAGTACTTC. Its protein product is CASSYSSRSIIHEQYF.